Listed below are T cell receptor beta chains from one sample, sequenced in a study of T-cell memory formation after mild COVID-19. From the 5' RACE reads, TCRdb called clonotypes with MiXCR, one entry per CDR3 protein. Of about 170,000 distinct CDR3 sequences listed, 13% are singletons. The sample was PBMCs or a T cell subset sorted from them (not recorded which). These receptors were obtained from a man younger than 35 who had mild COVID-19 (a few samples of this study predate the infection). Cell type and time point are not known. Each CDR3 is given with its conserved first and last residue. D genes are given only for firm matches.

v_gene	d_gene	j_gene	CDR3aa
TRBV4-1	TRBD2	TRBJ2-6	CASSPRGRSSGANVLTF
TRBV7-2	NA	TRBJ2-5	CASSLVSTQETQYF
TRBV5-1	NA	TRBJ2-3	CASSPGGLSTDTQYF
TRBV5-1	NA	TRBJ2-1	CASSLQVPSSYNEQFF
TRBV10-3	NA	TRBJ1-5	CAISSESGRYSNQPQHF
TRBV2	NA	TRBJ1-5	CASSEAPGTANQPQHF
TRBV4-1	NA	TRBJ1-1	CASSPSGQFMNTEAFF
TRBV12-3/TRBV12-4	NA	TRBJ2-6	CASSPRVTGANVLTF
TRBV24-1	NA	TRBJ1-2	CATRNGTLPNYGYTF
TRBV10-3	TRBD1	TRBJ2-5	CAISEDRGIETQYF
TRBV7-2	NA	TRBJ1-2	CASSLVAQGRYGYTF
TRBV18	TRBD1	TRBJ2-7	CASSGTAYEQYF
TRBV20-1	NA	TRBJ1-5	CSASSGLDQPQHF
TRBV7-2	NA	TRBJ2-7	CASSLVAVDSYEQYF
TRBV7-7	NA	TRBJ2-5	CASRGGPLGTQYF
TRBV20-1	NA	TRBJ1-1	CSARVQGMNTEAFF
TRBV3-1	NA	TRBJ1-2	CASSQGPLGGYTF
TRBV10-3	NA	TRBJ1-1	CAIKGSNTEAFF
TRBV3-1	TRBD1	TRBJ2-7	CASSQDRGSEQYF
TRBV20-1	NA	TRBJ1-2	CSAVGDRNYGYTF
TRBV7-2	NA	TRBJ1-1	CASSRERAGADTEAFF
TRBV5-5	TRBD1	TRBJ2-1	CASSIGQGAWEQFF
TRBV6-2/TRBV6-3	NA	TRBJ1-2	CASSYSFRKNRDYGYTF
TRBV6-4	NA	TRBJ1-1	CASSPDRGNTEAFF
TRBV2	TRBD1	TRBJ2-2	CASRRDRRDTGELFF
TRBV24-1	TRBD1	TRBJ2-7	CATSPGQGNYEQYF